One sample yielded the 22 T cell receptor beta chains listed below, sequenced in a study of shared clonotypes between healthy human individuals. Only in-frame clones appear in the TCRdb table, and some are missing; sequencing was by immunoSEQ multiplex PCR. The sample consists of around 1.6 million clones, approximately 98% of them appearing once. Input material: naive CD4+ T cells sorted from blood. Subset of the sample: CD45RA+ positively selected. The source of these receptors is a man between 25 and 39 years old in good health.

The CDR3 bases are TGTGCCAGCAGCTTAGAGACTGGGTTCTACGAGCAGTACTTC. It is translated as CASSLETGFYEQYF. This rearrangement joins TRBV7-9 to TRBJ2-7; no reliable D call. Trimming pared 1 base from V and 3 bases from J, leaving 10 bases between. CDR3 length equals 14 residues. Germline CDR1 is SEHNR and CDR2 is FQNEAQ (reference sequence).

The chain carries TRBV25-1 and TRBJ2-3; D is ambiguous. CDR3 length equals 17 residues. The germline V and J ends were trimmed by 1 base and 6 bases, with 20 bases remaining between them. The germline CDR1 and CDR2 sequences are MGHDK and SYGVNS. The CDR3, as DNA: TGTGCCAGCAGTGAATCTCAATTCCAGGTTCCTCTGGATACGCAGTATTTT. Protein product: CASSESQFQVPLDTQYF.

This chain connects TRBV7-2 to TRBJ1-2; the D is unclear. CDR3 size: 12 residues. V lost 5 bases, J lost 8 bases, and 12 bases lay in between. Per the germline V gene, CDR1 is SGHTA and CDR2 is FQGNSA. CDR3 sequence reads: CASSIPNPGYTF. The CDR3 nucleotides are TGTGCCAGCAGCATCCCAAACCCGGGCTACACCTTC.

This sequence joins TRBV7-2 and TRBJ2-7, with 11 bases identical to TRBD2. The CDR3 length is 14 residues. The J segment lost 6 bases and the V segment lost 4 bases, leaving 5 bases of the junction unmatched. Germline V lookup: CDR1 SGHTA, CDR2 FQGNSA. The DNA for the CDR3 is TGTGCCAGCAGCTATCCCGGACTAGCGGGCGAGCAGTACTTC. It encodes CASSYPGLAGEQYF. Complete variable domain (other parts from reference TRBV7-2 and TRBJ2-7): GAGVSQSPSNKVTEKGKDVELRCDPISGHTALYWYRQSLGQGLEFLIYFQGNSAPDKSGLPSDRFSAERTGGSVSTLTIQRTQQEDSAVYLCASSYPGLAGEQYFGPGTRLTVT.

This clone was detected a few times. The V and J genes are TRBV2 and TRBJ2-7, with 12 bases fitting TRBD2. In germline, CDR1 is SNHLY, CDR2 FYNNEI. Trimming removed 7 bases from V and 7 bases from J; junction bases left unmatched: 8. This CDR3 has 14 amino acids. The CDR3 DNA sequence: TGTGCCAGCAACCTAGCGGGAGGGCCGGGTGAGCAGTACTTC. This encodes CASNLAGGPGEQYF.

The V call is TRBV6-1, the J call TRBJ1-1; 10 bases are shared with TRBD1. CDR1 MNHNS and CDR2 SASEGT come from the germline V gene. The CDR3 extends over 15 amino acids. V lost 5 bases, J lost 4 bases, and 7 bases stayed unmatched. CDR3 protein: CASSRTGGRGTEAFF. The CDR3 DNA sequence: TGTGCCAGCAGTCGGACAGGGGGACGCGGCACTGAAGCTTTCTTT.

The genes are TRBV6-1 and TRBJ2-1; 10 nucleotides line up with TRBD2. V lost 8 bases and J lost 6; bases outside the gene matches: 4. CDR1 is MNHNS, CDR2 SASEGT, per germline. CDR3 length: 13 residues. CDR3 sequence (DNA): TGTGCCAGCCTATTAGCGGGAGGCAATGAGCAGTTCTTC. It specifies CASLLAGGNEQFF.

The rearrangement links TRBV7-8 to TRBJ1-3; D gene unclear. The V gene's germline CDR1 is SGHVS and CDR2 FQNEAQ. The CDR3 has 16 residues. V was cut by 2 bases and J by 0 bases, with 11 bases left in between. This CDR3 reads CASSLSGLISGNTIYF. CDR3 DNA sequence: TGTGCCAGCAGCTTATCAGGACTCATCTCTGGAAACACCATATATTTT. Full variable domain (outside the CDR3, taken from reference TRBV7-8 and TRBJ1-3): GAGVSQSPRYKVAKRGQDVALRCDPISGHVSLFWYQQALGQGPEFLTYFQNEAQLDKSGLPSDRFFAERPEGSVSTLKIQRTQQEDSAVYLCASSLSGLISGNTIYFGEGSWLTVV.

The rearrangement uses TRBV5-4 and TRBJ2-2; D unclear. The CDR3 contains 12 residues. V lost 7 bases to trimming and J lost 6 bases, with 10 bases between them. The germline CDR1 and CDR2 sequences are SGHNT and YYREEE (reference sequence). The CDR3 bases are TGTGCCAGCCGAAGGTGGGCCGGGGAGCTGTTTTTT. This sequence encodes CASRRWAGELFF.

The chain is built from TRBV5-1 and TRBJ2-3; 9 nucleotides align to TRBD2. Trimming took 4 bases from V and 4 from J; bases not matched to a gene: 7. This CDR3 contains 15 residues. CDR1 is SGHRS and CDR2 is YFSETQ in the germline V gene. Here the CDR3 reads CASSRSGSIPDTQYF. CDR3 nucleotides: TGCGCCAGCAGCCGTAGCGGGAGTATTCCAGATACGCAGTATTTT.

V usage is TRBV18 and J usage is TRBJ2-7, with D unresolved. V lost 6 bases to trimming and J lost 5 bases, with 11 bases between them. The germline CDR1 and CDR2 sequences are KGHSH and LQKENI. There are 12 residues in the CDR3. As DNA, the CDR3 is TGTGCCAGCTCCCCTTCTGAAAACGAGCAGTACTTC. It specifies CASSPSENEQYF.

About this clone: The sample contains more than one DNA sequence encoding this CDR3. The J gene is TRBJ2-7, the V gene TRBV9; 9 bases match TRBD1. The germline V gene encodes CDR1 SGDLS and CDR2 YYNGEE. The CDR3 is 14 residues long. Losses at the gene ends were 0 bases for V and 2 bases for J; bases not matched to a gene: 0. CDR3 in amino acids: CASSVGQGAYEQYF. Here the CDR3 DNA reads TGTGCCAGCAGCGTAGGACAGGGGGCCTACGAGCAGTACTTC.

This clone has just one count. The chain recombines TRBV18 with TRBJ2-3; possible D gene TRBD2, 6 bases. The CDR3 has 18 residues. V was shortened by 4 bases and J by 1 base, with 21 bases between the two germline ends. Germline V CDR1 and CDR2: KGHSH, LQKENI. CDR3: CASSLYTQPGLGTDTQYF. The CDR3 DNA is TGTGCCAGCTCACTCTACACGCAACCGGGACTTGGCACAGATACGCAGTATTTT.

The CDR3 DNA is TGTGCTAGTGCCCTGTGGGGGAGGGCCGGCGCCTACAATGAGCAGTTCTTC. Translation: CASALWGRAGAYNEQFF. The V and J genes are TRBV12-5 and TRBJ2-1; TRBD2 matches 7 bases. The CDR3 runs 17 residues. From germline, CDR1 is LGHNT and CDR2 FRNRAP. V lost 7 bases to trimming and J lost 2 bases; unmatched junction nucleotides: 14.

The CDR3 bases are TGCGTGTCCGAGGTAGCGGAATCGGGGGAGCAGTACTTC. Translated, it gives CVSEVAESGEQYF. V gene TRBV10-2 combines with J gene TRBJ2-7, with D possibly matching TRBD2 (6 bases). The CDR3 is 13 residues long. Germline assignment: CDR1 WSHSY and CDR2 SAAADI.

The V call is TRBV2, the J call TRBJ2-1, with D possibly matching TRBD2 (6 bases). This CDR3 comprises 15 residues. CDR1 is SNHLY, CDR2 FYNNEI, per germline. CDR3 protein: CAAGRASTHYNEQFF. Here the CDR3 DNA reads TGTGCAGCGGGCCGGGCCTCGACCCATTACAATGAGCAGTTCTTC. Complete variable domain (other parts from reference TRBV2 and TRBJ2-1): EPEVTQTPSHQVTQMGQEVILRCVPISNHLYFYWYRQILGQKVEFLVSFYNNEISEKSEIFDDQFSVERPDGSNFTLKIRSTKLEDSAMYFCAAGRASTHYNEQFFGPGTRLTVL.

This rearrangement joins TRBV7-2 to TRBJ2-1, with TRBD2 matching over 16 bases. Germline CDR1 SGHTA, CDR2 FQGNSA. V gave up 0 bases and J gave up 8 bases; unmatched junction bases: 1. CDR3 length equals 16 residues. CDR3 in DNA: TGTGCCAGCAGCTTAGCGGGACTAGCGGGAGGGCATGAGCAGTTCTTC. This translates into CASSLAGLAGGHEQFF.

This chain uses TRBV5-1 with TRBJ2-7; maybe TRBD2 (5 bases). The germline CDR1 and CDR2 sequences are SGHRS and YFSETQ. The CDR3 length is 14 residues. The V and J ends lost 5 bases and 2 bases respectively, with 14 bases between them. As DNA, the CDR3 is TGCGCCAGCAGTCCCGCGGGTGGGGCCTACGAGCAGTACTTC. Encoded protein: CASSPAGGAYEQYF. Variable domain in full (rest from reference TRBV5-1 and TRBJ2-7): KAGVTQTPRYLIKTRGQQVTLSCSPISGHRSVSWYQQTPGQGLQFLFEYFSETQRNKGNFPGRFSGRQFSNSRSEMNVSTLELGDSALYLCASSPAGGAYEQYFGPGTRLTVT.

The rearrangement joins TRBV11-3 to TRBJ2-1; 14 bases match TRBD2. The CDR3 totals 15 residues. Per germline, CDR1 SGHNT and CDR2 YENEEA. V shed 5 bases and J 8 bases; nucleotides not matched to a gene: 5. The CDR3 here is CASSETSGRAHEQFF. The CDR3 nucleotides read TGTGCCAGCAGCGAGACTAGCGGGAGGGCCCATGAGCAGTTCTTC.

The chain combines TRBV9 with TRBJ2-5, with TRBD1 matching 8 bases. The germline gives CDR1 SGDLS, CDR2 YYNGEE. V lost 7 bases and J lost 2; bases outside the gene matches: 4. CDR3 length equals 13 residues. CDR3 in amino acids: CASGRGLQETQYF. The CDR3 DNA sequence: TGTGCCAGCGGCAGGGGGCTTCAAGAGACCCAGTACTTC.

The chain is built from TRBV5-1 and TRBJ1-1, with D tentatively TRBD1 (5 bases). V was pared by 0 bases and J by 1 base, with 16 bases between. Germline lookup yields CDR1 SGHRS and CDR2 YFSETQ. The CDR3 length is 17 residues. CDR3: CASSLDGPQVRNTEAFF. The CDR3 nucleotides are TGCGCCAGCAGCTTGGACGGACCACAGGTAAGGAACACTGAAGCTTTCTTT.

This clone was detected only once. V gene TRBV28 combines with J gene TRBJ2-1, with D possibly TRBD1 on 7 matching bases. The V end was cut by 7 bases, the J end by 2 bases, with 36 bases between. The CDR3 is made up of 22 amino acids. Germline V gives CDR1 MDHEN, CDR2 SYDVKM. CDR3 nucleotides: TGTGCCAGCACTGGGCTAGGGGTGCGGGGACAGTTGGTAGGCGGGACCTACAATGAGCAGTTCTTC. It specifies CASTGLGVRGQLVGGTYNEQFF.